This is a list of T cell receptor beta chains from one sample in a study of T cells in Graves' hyperthyroidism and ophthalmopathy. Via MiXCR, TCRdb re-called the multiplex PCR reads, giving one row per CDR3 protein. Of 600,000 to 650,000 distinct CDR3 sequences in the sample, around 15% were seen once. Sequenced: blood. These receptors came from a woman aged 25-40 years with Graves' hyperthyroidism. Both conserved end residues are part of each CDR3. A D gene is named only where the DNA matches it firmly.

j_call | v_call | d_call | cdr3_aa
TRBJ2-7 | TRBV28 | - | CAITPDLSYEQYF
TRBJ2-7 | TRBV9 | - | CASSVGQGLYYEQYF
TRBJ2-3 | TRBV11-2 | TRBD2 | CASSLAGREGVDTQYF
TRBJ2-1 | TRBV7-9 | TRBD1 | CASSDRMDRGNNNEQFF
TRBJ2-3 | TRBV20-1 | TRBD2 | CSVQAGAVDTQYF
TRBJ2-1 | TRBV12-5 | - | CASGFVRGENLNEQFF
TRBJ2-7 | TRBV6-1 | - | CASREGGGAEQYF
TRBJ2-3 | TRBV29-1 | - | CSVVFLRHTDTQYF
TRBJ2-1 | TRBV7-3 | TRBD2 | CASSPSSQREWLNEQFF
TRBJ2-1 | TRBV11-3 | - | CASSLGTGLRNEQFF
TRBJ2-5 | TRBV28 | - | CASRRQDPGETQYF
TRBJ1-1 | TRBV19 | - | CASSTAGVRAFF
TRBJ2-1 | TRBV19 | TRBD2 | CASSTREGLYNEQFF
TRBJ2-7 | TRBV20-1 | TRBD1 | CSAPLGQGVYEQYF
TRBJ2-2 | TRBV27 | TRBD2 | CASSLGGRAFDSGELFF
TRBJ2-2 | TRBV25-1 | TRBD1 | CASRDQGALTGELFF
TRBJ2-3 | TRBV5-1 | TRBD1 | CASSDQGEDTQYF
TRBJ1-3 | TRBV3-1 | - | CASSSAPLFRSSGNTIYF
TRBJ2-2 | TRBV27 | - | CASNGPGGPGELFF
TRBJ2-1 | TRBV5-1 | TRBD2 | CASSWGLAGYQGEQFF